The 18 T cell receptor beta chains below all came from one sample that was sequenced in a study of T cell clones after liver transplantation. The data were produced by immunoSEQ multiplex PCR, yet TCRdb's version contains in-frame clones alone and is incomplete. Altogether about 85,000 clones are present, over 80% being singletons, with the ten largest covering less than 0.6%. The sample consisted of CD4+ T cells from blood, taken 45 to 46 months after liver transplant. The source is a human patient who received a liver transplant. These T cells may partly come from the graft donor.

This chain uses TRBV6-6 with TRBJ1-2; D unclear. This CDR3 region has 12 residues. V lost 6 bases and J lost 4, with 9 bases in between. Germline loops: CDR1 MNHNY, CDR2 SVGAGI (reference sequence). The CDR3 spells CASSPVGYGYTF. In DNA, the CDR3 is TGTGCCAGCAGCCCCGTGGGCTATGGCTACACCTTC.

This chain uses TRBV4-1 with TRBJ1-5; D is perhaps TRBD1 (5 bases). CDR3 length equals 16 residues. CDR1 MGHRA and CDR2 YSYEKL come from the germline V gene. Trimming took off 0 bases at V and 5 bases at J, with 14 bases between the two ends. CDR3 bases: TGCGCCAGCAGCCAAGATCCGTCAGGGAAGTATCAGCCCCAGCATTTT. It encodes CASSQDPSGKYQPQHF.

The gene calls are TRBV9 and TRBJ2-3; D is perhaps TRBD2 (6 bases). Per the germline V gene, CDR1 is SGDLS and CDR2 is YYNGEE. V dropped 2 bases and J dropped 3 bases, with 10 bases sitting between them. The CDR3 extends over 14 amino acids. The DNA for the CDR3 is TGTGCCAGCAGCGTCCGGGACTCGACAGATACGCAGTATTTT. Encoded protein: CASSVRDSTDTQYF.

The sample holds one count of this clone. The chain uses TRBV7-2 and TRBJ2-1; TRBD1 agrees at 7 bases. The CDR3 consists of 14 residues. Germline CDR1 is SGHTA and CDR2 is FQGNSA. V gave up 6 bases and J gave up 10 bases; unmatched junction bases: 12. The DNA of the CDR3 is TGTGCCAGCAGTCCGGGACAGACTAAGAGCGAGCAGTTCTTC. Translation gives CASSPGQTKSEQFF. The variable domain in full, with the rest retrieved from reference TRBV7-2 and TRBJ2-1, is GAGVSQSPSNKVTEKGKDVELRCDPISGHTALYWYRQSLGQGLEFLIYFQGNSAPDKSGLPSDRFSAERTGGSVSTLTIQRTQQEDSAVYLCASSPGQTKSEQFFGPGTRLTVL.

The CDR3 spells CASSSFYEQYF. As DNA, the CDR3 is TGTGCCAGCAGTTCCTTTTACGAGCAGTACTTC. The chain joins TRBV28 to TRBJ2-7; no clear D gene. From germline, CDR1 is MDHEN and CDR2 SYDVKM. The CDR3 sequence is 11 residues long. The germline V and J ends were trimmed by 4 bases and 4 bases, with 5 bases remaining between them.

Here the CDR3 reads CASLGSGNQETQYF. The CDR3, as DNA: TGCGCCAGCTTGGGTAGCGGGAACCAAGAGACCCAGTACTTC. The rearrangement joins TRBV10-1 to TRBJ2-5; 8 nucleotides match TRBD2. The CDR3 is 14 residues long. Germline V lookup: CDR1 WNHNN, CDR2 SYGVQD (reference sequence). The V gene end was trimmed by 8 bases and the J gene end by 0 bases; junction bases not matched to a gene: 5.

This chain uses TRBV12-5 with TRBJ2-3; 10 bases agree with TRBD2. In germline, CDR1 is LGHNT, CDR2 FRNRAP. This CDR3 region has 15 residues. Germline trimming cut 7 bases from V and 4 bases from J; bases unmatched to any gene: 8. The CDR3 sequence is CASALGAGGADTQYF. The CDR3, as DNA: TGTGCTAGTGCCTTGGGAGCGGGAGGGGCAGATACGCAGTATTTT.

The chain uses TRBV2 and TRBJ2-7, with a tentative D call TRBD1 (6 bases). CDR3 length equals 14 residues. V was clipped by 4 bases and J by 2 bases, with 12 bases between them. The germline CDR1 and CDR2 sequences are SNHLY and FYNNEI. The CDR3 DNA sequence: TGTGCCAGCAGTGTACAGGGACCGGCCTACGAGCAGTACTTC. Translated: CASSVQGPAYEQYF.

This clone was observed a few times. The V call is TRBV7-2, the J call TRBJ1-1; no definite D call. Germline assignment: CDR1 SGHTA and CDR2 FQGNSA. The CDR3 has 15 amino acids. V gave up 7 bases and J gave up 1 base, with 16 bases separating them. CDR3 bases: TGTGCCAGCACCCGAAAGAGTGGCCCGAACACTGAAGCTTTCTTT. As protein: CASTRKSGPNTEAFF.

The gene calls are TRBV5-1 and TRBJ1-1; 7 bases are a match to TRBD1. CDR3 size: 13 residues. The trim removed 0 bases at V and 8 bases at J, leaving 4 bases unmatched. CDR1 and CDR2 (germline): SGHRS, YFSETQ. The CDR3 bases are TGCGCCAGCAGCTTGGACAGGGGCAGGGAAGCTTTCTTT. As protein: CASSLDRGREAFF.

This clone was recorded once. Sequence at one end of the junction differs from germline and may be a read error. The chain combines TRBV7-7 with TRBJ2-1, with D tentatively TRBD1 (6 bases). From germline, CDR1 is SSHAT and CDR2 FNYEAQ (reference sequence). CDR3 length: 16 residues. CDR3 sequence reads: CASSLSGRGAGNEQFF. The CDR3 coding sequence is TGTGCTAGCAGCTTATCCGGCAGGGGCGCAGGCAATGAGCAGTTCTTC.

The chain uses TRBV12-5 and TRBJ1-2, with 7 bases that match TRBD1. Germline V CDR1 and CDR2: LGHNT, FRNRAP. Unmatched junction bases numbered 6, after V lost 4 bases and J lost 4 bases. The CDR3 contains 14 residues. CDR3 sequence reads: CASGYGDRLYGYTF. As DNA, the CDR3 is TGTGCTAGTGGTTACGGGGACAGACTCTATGGCTACACCTTC.

This clone came up once. The chain has TRBV6-6 and TRBJ2-1; 11 nucleotides line up with TRBD2. The CDR3 is made up of 15 amino acids. The germline gives CDR1 MNHNY, CDR2 SVGAGI (reference sequence). J was trimmed by 8 bases and V by 3 bases; bases with no gene match: 6. The CDR3 sequence: CASSYRTSGPHEQFF. The DNA for the CDR3 is TGTGCCAGCAGTTATCGGACTAGCGGGCCCCATGAGCAGTTCTTC.

The chain employs TRBV9 and TRBJ2-6, with a possible D match to TRBD1 (6 bases). The CDR3 is 18 amino acids. With 3 bases removed from V and 4 bases from J, the gap between germline ends came to 20 bases. Per germline, CDR1 SGDLS and CDR2 YYNGEE. CDR3: CASSARDIPRLGANVLTF. CDR3 nucleotides: TGTGCCAGCAGCGCCCGGGACATCCCCCGGTTGGGGGCCAACGTCCTGACTTTC.

The chain uses TRBV7-2 and TRBJ1-1, with D tentatively TRBD1 (6 bases). CDR3 size: 14 residues. Per the germline V gene, CDR1 is SGHTA and CDR2 is FQGNSA. The V end was cut by 8 bases, the J end by 0 bases, with 13 bases between. CDR3 coding DNA: TGTGCCAGCGTCCCAGGGGACATGAACACTGAAGCTTTCTTT. It translates to CASVPGDMNTEAFF.

The chain joins TRBV11-2 to TRBJ2-7, with TRBD1 matching over 7 bases. J gave up 1 base and V 2 bases, and 11 bases lay outside the gene matches. Per the germline V gene, CDR1 is SGHAT and CDR2 is FQNNGV. The CDR3 spans 17 residues. The CDR3 nucleotides read TGTGCCAGCAGCTTACGTTTTGGGACAGCGGCTTCCTACGAGCAGTACTTC. Protein product: CASSLRFGTAASYEQYF.

The CDR3 protein is CASSFIRIPVLSQPQHF. In DNA, the CDR3 is TGTGCCAGCAGTTTTATCAGGATCCCTGTCCTGAGTCAGCCCCAGCATTTT. The chain combines TRBV28 with TRBJ1-5; D remains ambiguous. Germline V gives CDR1 MDHEN, CDR2 SYDVKM. V was shortened by 3 bases and J by 6 bases, with 21 bases between the two germline ends. The CDR3 is made up of 17 amino acids. The full variable domain, completed using reference TRBV28 and TRBJ1-5, is DVKVTQSSRYLVKRTGEKVFLECVQDMDHENMFWYRQDPGLGLRLIYFSYDVKMKEKGDIPEGYSVSREKKERFSLILESASTNQTSMYLCASSFIRIPVLSQPQHFGDGTRLSIL.

The rearrangement joins TRBV5-1 to TRBJ1-3; no clear D gene. This CDR3 is built from 15 residues. Trimming removed 4 bases from V and 0 bases from J, with 11 bases in between. From germline, CDR1 is SGHRS and CDR2 YFSETQ. The CDR3 reads CASSPTPVSGNTIYF. For the CDR3, the DNA is TGCGCCAGCAGCCCTACACCCGTCTCTGGAAACACCATATATTTT.